This is a list of T cell receptor beta chains from one sample in a study of blood T cell repertoires in COVID-19. Produced via immunoSEQ multiplex PCR; TCRdb's table is partial and in-frame only. This sample has some 110,000 clones, with 70% to 90% found just once. Sequences were obtained from peripheral blood. These receptors were obtained from a human donor in a cohort sampled during active COVID-19. CDR3s leave out the opening cysteine and the closing phenylalanine or tryptophan.

>TRBJ1-2|TRBV19|16
ASSIRWGPGQQTYGYT
>TRBJ2-5|TRBV20-1|9
SAITPLAQY
>TRBJ2-5|TRBV5-1|9
ASRAEEAQY
>TRBJ2-2|TRBV9|17
ASSVATGFSGRNTGELF
>TRBJ2-1|TRBV4-2|15
ASSQELAGGYYNEQF
>TRBJ1-3|TRBV3-1/TRBV3-2|13
ASSPKDRAGNTIY
>TRBJ1-3|TRBV5-1|15
ASSLQTGGGPGNTIY
>TRBJ1-2|TRBV7-2|14
ASSLEESSPTYGYT
>TRBJ1-2|TRBV12-3/TRBV12-4|11
ASSLSGGSGYT
>TRBJ2-7|TRBV4-1|12
ASSSGDYPREQY
>TRBJ1-2|TRBV12-3/TRBV12-4|10
ASSLNNYGYT
>TRBJ2-3|TRBV9|15
ASSAGAAGPITDTQY
>TRBJ2-1|TRBV28|13
ASSRTSGMGNEQF
>TRBJ2-1|TRBV18|13
ASSLEQGSYNEQF
>TRBJ2-7|TRBV20-1|9
SARSGFEQY
>TRBJ2-3|TRBV19|14
ASSIGAGVGTDTQY
>TRBJ1-2|TRBV6-5|11
ASRGQPVDGYT